What follows is one T cell receptor (beta chain) and its context. V dropped 6 bases and J dropped 8 bases, with 10 bases sitting between them. The CDR3 is 11 amino acids. The sample is drawn from a study of blood T cell repertoires in COVID-19. Study at large: COVID-19 samples from acute and convalescent phases originated in the United States, Italy and Spain. T cells, B-cell-depleted T cells, or PBMCs supplied cDNA or gDNA.

Authors' data handling: Counts of nucleated cells, estimated from reference gene primer amplification, were obtained. Profiling relied on immunoSEQ multiplex PCR, and the TCRdb table lists in-frame clones only, not all of them. V and J calls and clone size are those listed in that table; D and trimming were worked out from the DNA. This sample yields about 160,000 clones, of which roughly 86% are seen a single time; around 4% belongs to the top ten. The sequence derives from a woman aged 55-70 years who had recovered from COVID-19. The sample comprised peripheral blood. The chain has TRBV12-3 or TRBV12-4 and TRBJ1-2; perhaps TRBD1 as D (5 bases). Written as DNA, the CDR3 is TGTGCCAGCAGCCTTGGGGGGGGCTACACCTTC. The encoded protein is CASSLGGGYTF.